The present T cell receptor beta chain was sequenced within a study of chemoradiotherapy in HPV16-positive cancers. Study-wide results and caveats: Candidate HPV-specific clones and E7-related TCR motifs grew in tumor during treatment.

Method: immunoSEQ multiplex PCR; TCRdb's copy keeps in-frame clones and lacks some. The sample lists 30,000 to 45,000 clones; just under 80% were seen once. As to this clone: Its antigen remains unknown.

This CDR3 has 13 residues. Trimming pared 5 bases from V and 7 bases from J, leaving 9 bases between. The germline gives CDR1 LNHDA, CDR2 SQIVND (reference sequence). The TCR originated in a human donor with HPV-associated anogenital cancer. V is TRBV19 and J is TRBJ1-6; no firm D call. This sample comprised blood, obtained from a patient who underwent chemoradiotherapy. The CDR3 bases are TGTGCCAGTAGTGGGCAGGAAAATTCACCCCTCCACTTT. Translating gives CASSGQENSPLHF.